This T cell receptor beta chain was observed in a study of CD8 T cells in ankylosing spondylitis. General study results and limits: About 8 highly homologous variants made up a TCR beta motif that seemed to typify ankylosing spondylitis blood.

In this sample, this clonotype turned up many times. The antigen is undetermined. TCRdb recomputed calls from the 5' RACE reads with MiXCR, one row per CDR3 protein. The table lists over 150,000 distinct CDR3 sequences, around 13% of them singletons. V was pared by 2 bases and J by 3 bases, with 8 bases of the junction left unmatched. Germline CDR1 is ENHRY and CDR2 is SYGVKD. The CDR3 sequence is 17 residues long. The chain employs TRBV10-3 and TRBJ2-3; 10 bases match TRBD2. This clonotype originated in a male donor with ankylosing spondylitis or in good health (not recorded which). The sample was blood, either unsorted or a sorted T cell fraction (not recorded which). CDR3 amino acids: CAISEVPPSGSTDTQYF. CDR3 nucleotides: TGTGCCATCAGTGAGGTACCTCCTAGCGGGAGTACAGATACGCAGTATTTT.